This T cell receptor (beta chain) was sequenced during a study of blood T cell repertoires in COVID-19. Study-wide context: COVID-19 samples, acute and convalescent, were from the United States, Italy and Spain. PBMCs, B-cell-depleted T cells, or T cells provided the cDNA or gDNA that made up the material.

Per the original data handling: Cell counts per sample came from amplifying reference gene primers. Measured with immunoSEQ multiplex PCR; TCRdb has only the in-frame clones, and not every one. Clone size and V and J calls were adopted from that table, with D and trimming inferred from the DNA. Of nearly 250,000 clones in the sample, approximately 89% were seen once. V dropped 0 bases and J dropped 6 bases, with 5 bases sitting between them. This CDR3 is built from 13 residues. This clonotype originated in a woman in her sixties or seventies who had recovered from COVID-19. Source material: peripheral blood. The chain is built from TRBV12-3 or TRBV12-4 and TRBJ1-4, with D unresolved. The CDR3 DNA reads TGTGCCAGCAGTTTAGCGGACTATGAAAAACTGTTTTTT. Its protein is CASSLADYEKLFF.